This entry features one TCR beta chain sequence. What it binds is unknown. This entry is derived from a study of cytomegalovirus exposure and HLA in healthy donors. Findings of the study overall: About 87% or about 30% of the time was how often most TCR beta V segments were productive, according to an earlier analysis.

In germline, CDR1 is SGHTA, CDR2 FQGTGA. V lost 5 bases, J lost 2 bases, and 13 bases stayed unmatched. This CDR3 is 18 amino acids long. The PCR had 60 Vbeta and 13 Jbeta primers. Data came from immunoSEQ multiplex PCR; TCRdb stores just in-frame clones and leaves some out. There are 150,000 to 200,000 clones in the sample, with about 0.81% held by the top ten. The sequence was collected from a woman aged 18 to 35 in good health and CMV-seropositive. Input material: PBMCs. The rearrangement uses TRBV7-3 and TRBJ2-3, with TRBD2 matching 10 bases. CDR3 loop: CASSPKAIAGGLTDTQYF. In DNA form, the CDR3 reads TGTGCCAGCAGCCCCAAGGCTATAGCGGGGGGCCTCACAGATACGCAGTATTTT. The whole variable domain, remainder taken from reference TRBV7-3 and TRBJ2-3, is GAGVSQTPSNKVTEKGKYVELRCDPISGHTALYWYRQSLGQGPEFLIYFQGTGAADDSGLPNDRFFAVRPEGSVSTLKIQRTERGDSAVYLCASSPKAIAGGLTDTQYFGPGTRLTVL.